This TCR beta chain was recorded in a study of glioma-infiltrating T cells. Germline assignment: CDR1 SQVTM and CDR2 ANQGSEA. Trimming took 0 bases from V and 4 from J, leaving 3 bases between them. This CDR3 is 11 amino acids long. General study findings and limits: Tissue and blood shared very few CDR3 sequences. Tissue-blood divergence was below expectation in non-neoplastic patients, above in gliomas.

With respect to this clonotype: Its antigen is unknown.

The iRepertoire nested amplicon-rescue multiplex PCR amplified TCR alpha and beta CDR3s from RNA. Input was roughly 85-450 ng of tissue mRNA or PBMC total RNA. MiXCR was run by TCRdb on the multiplex PCR reads, yielding one entry per CDR3 protein. The table includes 45,000 or so distinct CDR3 sequences, about 20% detected once. The chain joins TRBV29-1 to TRBJ1-2, with D unresolved. The TCR sequence derives from a human donor with low-grade glioma or glioblastoma, undergoing nonglioma brain surgery, or in good health (not recorded which). The sequenced sample consisted of glioma tissue, nonneoplastic brain tissue, or PBMCs (not recorded which). This CDR3 is CSVEEGYGYTF. Written as DNA, the CDR3 is TGCAGCGTTGAAGAGGGCTATGGCTACACCTTC.